The rows below give T cell receptor beta chains drawn from one sample of a study of cytomegalovirus exposure and HLA in healthy donors. Profiling relied on immunoSEQ multiplex PCR, and the TCRdb table lists in-frame clones only, not all of them. Here the sample spans about 280,000 clones, approximately 87% being singletons. The specimen was PBMCs. The receptors derive from a woman aged 18-29 years in good health and CMV-seronegative. Each CDR3 is given with its conserved first and last residue. D genes are given only for firm matches. Expanded clones get a size class; other rows say once, few or many, or leave the size out.

J gene,D gene,clone size,V gene,CDR3 DNA,CDR3 protein
TRBJ2-7,NA,once,TRBV2,TGTGCCAGCTGGGGACACCCAACCAACTCCTACGAGCAGTACTTC,CASWGHPTNSYEQYF
TRBJ2-3,NA,NA,TRBV2,TGTGCCAGCAGGGAGCGACTCACGAGCACAGATACGCAGTATTTT,CASRERLTSTDTQYF
TRBJ2-3,TRBD1,NA,TRBV13,TGTGCCAGCAGCGGATTAAATCGAGACAGGGAATCTAGCACAGATACGCAGTATTTT,CASSGLNRDRESSTDTQYF
TRBJ2-5,NA,NA,TRBV30,TGTGCCTGGAGTGGCGGGACCCAAGAGACCCAGTACTTC,CAWSGGTQETQYF
TRBJ2-7,TRBD2,NA,TRBV9,TGTGCCAGCAGCCATGGGGGGGGAGGCGAGCAGTACTTC,CASSHGGGGEQYF
TRBJ1-5,NA,NA,TRBV5-6,TGTGCCAGCAGCTTCTACCAGGGAGTCTTTAATAGCGGTCAGCCCCAGCATTTT,CASSFYQGVFNSGQPQHF
TRBJ2-7,NA,NA,TRBV5-1,TGCGCCAGCAGCTCGAGACTAGGGACCTACGAGCAGTACTTC,CASSSRLGTYEQYF
TRBJ2-7,NA,NA,TRBV15,TGTGCCACCAGCAGAACACTATCCGAGGTCGGCTACGAGCAGTACTTC,CATSRTLSEVGYEQYF
TRBJ2-3,NA,NA,TRBV5-1,TGCGCCAGCAGCCATAGTCTCCCTAGCGGCACAGATACGCAGTATTTT,CASSHSLPSGTDTQYF
TRBJ2-1,TRBD2,NA,TRBV7-2,TGTGCCAGCAGCTTAGCGCGGGGGGGGCAGTCGGGGAATGAGCAGTTCTTC,CASSLARGGQSGNEQFF
TRBJ2-2,NA,NA,TRBV2,TGTGCCAGCAGTGACGGGACTCCATACACCGGGGAGCTGTTTTTT,CASSDGTPYTGELFF
TRBJ2-5,TRBD2,NA,TRBV6-5,TGTGCCAGCAGTTACAGCGGGCTAGCGGGAGAGACCCAGTACTTC,CASSYSGLAGETQYF
TRBJ2-7,TRBD2,NA,TRBV7-6,TGTGCCAGCAGTCAGACCGGAGGTAGCGGGATGGGGGAGCAGTACTTC,CASSQTGGSGMGEQYF
TRBJ2-5,NA,NA,TRBV28,TGTGCCAGCAGTGTGAGAGGGAGGATAGAGGAGACCCAGTACTTC,CASSVRGRIEETQYF
TRBJ2-7,NA,NA,TRBV18,TGTGCCAGCTCATTGCGCGCGCTTTTAGTTAGACAGCTGTACGAGCAGTACTTC,CASSLRALLVRQLYEQYF
TRBJ2-5,TRBD2,NA,TRBV30,TGTGCCTGGAGTAGGGCGGGAGAGGAGACCCAGTACTTC,CAWSRAGEETQYF
TRBJ1-5,NA,NA,TRBV7-2,TGTGCCAGCAGCTTAGGCGTCGGCCAGGGTAGCAATCAGCCCCAGCATTTT,CASSLGVGQGSNQPQHF
TRBJ2-1,NA,NA,TRBV7-6,TGTGCCAGCAGCCCAGGGCGTGGGATTTACAATGAGCAGTTCTTC,CASSPGRGIYNEQFF
TRBJ2-7,NA,NA,TRBV28,TGTGCCAGCGCTGATGGCCGCACTATACGCTACGAGCAGTACTTC,CASADGRTIRYEQYF
TRBJ2-1,NA,NA,TRBV6-1,TGTGCCAGCAGTGAAGGGGCGCGGGCGGGGATCTTC,CASSEGARAGIF
TRBJ2-6,NA,NA,TRBV2,TGTGCCAGCGCCATCGGAGTTGGGGCCAACGTCCTGACTTTC,CASAIGVGANVLTF
TRBJ1-3,NA,NA,TRBV6-5,TGTGCCAGCAGTTACTCTCGAGGAAATCCTGGAAACACCATATATTTT,CASSYSRGNPGNTIYF
TRBJ2-1,TRBD2,NA,TRBV28,TGTGCCAGCGCCGAGGTGGTGCTGGCGGGGGGCAATGAGCAGTTCTTC,CASAEVVLAGGNEQFF
TRBJ1-5,TRBD1,NA,TRBV2,TGTGCCAGCCAGTGGGGACAGGGCACTTATAGCAATCAGCCCCAGCATTTT,CASQWGQGTYSNQPQHF
TRBJ2-1,NA,NA,TRBV6-6,TGTGCCAGCAGTTATTCAAGCGGCGAGGTCCACAATGAGCAGTTCTTC,CASSYSSGEVHNEQFF
TRBJ2-7,TRBD1,NA,TRBV29-1,TGCAGCGACGCCGAATTAAAAGCGGCAGGGGGATACGAGCAGTACTTC,CSDAELKAAGGYEQYF
TRBJ1-3,TRBD1,NA,TRBV11-2,TGTGCCAGCAGCGTAAGACAGGGGCCCACTGGAAACACCATATATTTT,CASSVRQGPTGNTIYF
TRBJ2-7,NA,NA,TRBV7-2,TGTGCCAGCAGCTTAGTCCGCGGCGGGAATCTTTACGAGCAGTACTTC,CASSLVRGGNLYEQYF
TRBJ2-7,TRBD2,NA,TRBV5-8,TGTGCCAGCAGCCGGGGGCCGAGCGGGAGCTACGAGCAGTACTTC,CASSRGPSGSYEQYF
TRBJ2-3,NA,NA,TRBV28,TGTGCCAGCTACGGGGAGATGACAGATACGCAGTATTTT,CASYGEMTDTQYF
TRBJ1-4,TRBD1,NA,TRBV11-2,TGTGCCAGCAGCTTAAACCCTTGGACAGGGGGCTATGAAAAACTGTTTTTT,CASSLNPWTGGYEKLFF
TRBJ2-3,TRBD2,NA,TRBV4-1,TGCGCCAGCAGCCAAGTCACTAGCGGGCTGGGGGATACGCAGTATTTT,CASSQVTSGLGDTQYF
TRBJ1-1,TRBD1,once,TRBV28,TGTGCCAGCAGCTGGACAGGGATGAACACTGAAGCTTTCTTT,CASSWTGMNTEAFF
TRBJ1-2,TRBD1,NA,TRBV7-9,TGTGCCAGCAGCTCCCCCGAGAGGGGGCTCGGTGGCTACACCTTC,CASSSPERGLGGYTF
TRBJ2-1,NA,NA,TRBV27,TGTGCCAGCAGTCTAGCGAGGCTCTACAATGAGCAGTTCTTC,CASSLARLYNEQFF
TRBJ2-7,TRBD1,NA,TRBV19,TGTGCCACGCGTGGGACAGCCTACGAGCAGTACTTC,CATRGTAYEQYF
TRBJ1-1,NA,NA,TRBV28,TGTGCCAGCAGTTCGAGTTATACTGAAGCTTTCTTT,CASSSSYTEAFF
TRBJ2-3,NA,NA,TRBV5-1,TGCGCCAGCAGCCCCGAGGGCCGGGAGATGACAGATACGCAGTATTTT,CASSPEGREMTDTQYF
TRBJ2-7,TRBD1,NA,TRBV27,TGTGCCAGCAGCCCGACAGGGCCCGTACCCGAGCAGTACTTC,CASSPTGPVPEQYF
TRBJ2-5,TRBD1,NA,TRBV9,TGTGCCAGCAGCGTAGGCCTGGGACAGGGAATTCTAGTAGAGACCCAGTACTTC,CASSVGLGQGILVETQYF
TRBJ1-5,TRBD1,NA,TRBV6-1,TGTGCCAGCAAAGAGACAGGGGGTAATCAGCCCCAGCATTTT,CASKETGGNQPQHF
TRBJ2-1,NA,NA,TRBV5-4,TGTGCCAGCAGCGAGGGACTCAGCTCCTACAATGAGCAGTTCTTC,CASSEGLSSYNEQFF
TRBJ1-2,NA,once,TRBV21-1,TGTGCCAGCAGCAACTCGGGGGTGTCTGGGGACTATGGCTACACCTTC,CASSNSGVSGDYGYTF
TRBJ2-7,TRBD2,NA,TRBV7-2,TGTGCCAGCAGCTTACGGACTAGCGAACCAATGTACTTC,CASSLRTSEPMYF
TRBJ2-2,NA,NA,TRBV2,TGTGCCAGCACCGCTAGCCTCAACACCGGGGAGCTGTTTTTT,CASTASLNTGELFF
TRBJ1-1,TRBD1,NA,TRBV6-1,TGTGCCAGCAATAGGGACAGGGGGAACACTGAAGCTTTCTTT,CASNRDRGNTEAFF
TRBJ2-7,NA,NA,TRBV28,TGTGCCAGCAGTTCCGCCCTGCGGGCCTACGAGCAGTACTTC,CASSSALRAYEQYF
TRBJ1-1,TRBD1,NA,TRBV6-1,TGTGCCAGCAGTGATCCAGGGGGCGCGGGGAACACTGAAGCTTTCTTT,CASSDPGGAGNTEAFF
TRBJ2-3,NA,NA,TRBV28,TGTGCCAGCAGTTCCCCCCCAGGCGGGGGCACAGATACGCAGTATTTT,CASSSPPGGGTDTQYF
TRBJ2-1,TRBD2,once,TRBV28,TGTGCCAGCAGTTTGCTCCCGGGAGGGCCAATCGATGAGCAGTTCTTC,CASSLLPGGPIDEQFF
TRBJ1-4,TRBD1,NA,TRBV2,TGTGCCAGCAGTGGCGGCATGGGACAGGGTTGGGAAAAACTGTTTTTT,CASSGGMGQGWEKLFF
TRBJ2-1,NA,NA,TRBV6-1,TGTGCCAGCAGTGAAGCCGGACTGCCCTACAATGAGCAGTTCTTC,CASSEAGLPYNEQFF
TRBJ1-5,TRBD1,NA,TRBV2,TGTGCCAGCAGCGCAACAGGGGGCCAGCCCCAGCATTTT,CASSATGGQPQHF
TRBJ2-1,NA,NA,TRBV5-1,TGCGCCAGCAGCTTGGGACAGAATGAGCAGTTCTTC,CASSLGQNEQFF
TRBJ2-7,TRBD2,NA,TRBV7-2,TGTGCCAGCAGCTTAGGGGGAGGACTAGCGCACGAGCAGTACTTC,CASSLGGGLAHEQYF